The present TCR beta chain was sequenced within a study of blood T cell repertoires in COVID-19. Per the original data handling: Estimation of nucleated cell counts relied on the amplification of reference gene primers. Clones were sequenced by immunoSEQ multiplex PCR, and TCRdb holds only the in-frame ones, with some missing. V and J calls and clone size are those listed in that table; D and trimming were worked out from the DNA. The sample lists 65,000 to 70,000 clones, approximately 84% occurring once. The junction had 13 bases not matched to a gene; V was cut back by 5 bases and J by 8 bases. This CDR3 is 17 amino acids long. Per germline, CDR1 SEHNR and CDR2 FQNEAQ (reference sequence).

The receptor was derived from a woman aged 55-70 years with acute or convalescent COVID-19. The V call is TRBV7-9, the J call TRBJ2-1, with TRBD1 identical over 12 bases. What was sequenced was peripheral blood. The CDR3 DNA reads as TGTGCCAGCAGCCTAGGGGCCCGGGACAGGGGGCGTGATGAGCAGTTCTTC. This translates into CASSLGARDRGRDEQFF.